Shown below are 13 T cell receptor beta chains from a single sample sequenced in a study of blood T cell repertoires in COVID-19 (dated by TCRdb to about 2020). Library generation was performed with the immunoSEQ multiplex PCR assay. This is the immuneACCESS table as TCRdb keeps it, with only in-frame sequences that have V and J called. A part of the clones is gone; compared with another copy, unresolved V genes explain less than half, and the rest is unexplained. Across this sample there are fewer than 20,000 clones, with more than 85% seen only once. About 4% of the sample is taken by the ten largest. Sequenced: peripheral blood. Source of these receptors: a woman aged 45 to 65 with active COVID-19.

This clone was counted once. The chain carries TRBV11-3 and TRBJ1-1; TRBD1 aligns across 12 bases. Germline trimming cut 10 bases from V and 1 base from J; bases unmatched to any gene: 7. The CDR3 sequence is 15 residues long. Germline assignment: CDR1 SGHNT and CDR2 YENEEA. In nucleotides, the CDR3 is TGTGCCACTTACGGGACAGGGGGCGCGAACACTGAAGCTTTCTTT. It codes for CATYGTGGANTEAFF.

This chain uses TRBV18 with TRBJ2-7, with D uncertain. Per germline, CDR1 KGHSH and CDR2 LQKENI. V was cut by 4 bases and J by 4 bases, with 8 bases left in between. The CDR3 spans 12 residues. CDR3 amino acids: CASSLERYEQYF. In DNA form, the CDR3 reads TGTGCCAGCTCACTTGAGAGGTACGAGCAGTACTTC.

This sequence joins TRBV6-1 and TRBJ2-7; D is unresolved. V lost 2 bases to trimming and J lost 3 bases, with 11 bases between them. This CDR3 is built from 14 residues. CDR1 and CDR2 from the germline V gene are MNHNS and SASEGT. CDR3 residues: CASSESTVGYEQYF. The CDR3 coding sequence is TGTGCCAGCAGTGAATCTACCGTTGGCTACGAGCAGTACTTC.

The V and J genes are TRBV21-1 and TRBJ2-5; TRBD2 reflects the table's D call only, with no check against the DNA. TRBV21-1 is recorded as a pseudogene. This CDR3 spans 12 amino acids. The CDR3 loop is CASTPLRETQYF. CDR3 nucleotide sequence: TGTGCCAGCACTCCCTTGAGGGAGACCCAGTACTTC.

The chain uses TRBV7-9 and TRBJ2-7; 7 nucleotides line up with TRBD1. The V gene end was trimmed by 1 base and the J gene end by 3 bases; junction bases not matched to a gene: 3. The CDR3 spans 14 residues. Germline V gives CDR1 SEHNR, CDR2 FQNEAQ (reference sequence). The DNA for the CDR3 is TGTGCCAGCAGCTTAGAGGGGGCTTACTACGAGCAGTACTTC. Translated: CASSLEGAYYEQYF.

The rearrangement uses TRBV18 and TRBJ2-3; TRBD2 aligns across 10 bases. J gave up 2 bases and V 3 bases, and 5 bases lay outside the gene matches. CDR3 length: 16 residues. CDR1 and CDR2 from the germline V gene are KGHSH and LQKENI. The CDR3 nucleotides read TGTGCCAGCTCACCCACCCTAGCGGGGGCCACAGATACGCAGTATTTT. Protein product: CASSPTLAGATDTQYF.

The chain combines TRBV5-1 with TRBJ2-3; D might be TRBD1 (6 bases). This CDR3 contains 16 residues. Trimming stripped 3 bases from V and 1 base from J, with 15 bases between. Per germline, CDR1 SGHRS and CDR2 YFSETQ. The CDR3 region has the DNA TGCGCCAGCAGCTGGGCGCTAGGGGGAGGCACAGATACGCAGTATTTT. Translation gives CASSWALGGGTDTQYF.

The rearrangement joins TRBV27 to TRBJ2-7, with D tentatively TRBD1 (6 bases). The V end was cut by 4 bases, the J end by 2 bases, with 15 bases between. In germline, CDR1 is MNHEY, CDR2 SMNVEV (reference sequence). This CDR3 is 15 amino acids long. CDR3 in DNA: TGTGCCAGCAGTTACTCCAGTACAGGGACCTACGAGCAGTACTTC. Residues: CASSYSSTGTYEQYF.

V usage is TRBV12-3 or TRBV12-4 and J usage is TRBJ1-1; a possible D gene is TRBD1 (5 bases). This CDR3 comprises 13 residues. The ends were cut back, 3 bases at V and 3 bases at J, with 8 bases in the middle. CDR3 sequence: CASSFAGDTEAFF. The CDR3 DNA sequence: TGTGCCAGCAGTTTTGCGGGGGACACTGAAGCTTTCTTT.

V usage is TRBV5-4 and J usage is TRBJ2-1; TRBD2 matches 8 bases. The CDR3 is made up of 16 amino acids. The J segment lost 1 base and the V segment lost 4 bases, leaving 7 bases of the junction unmatched. Germline V CDR1 and CDR2: SGHNT, YYREEE (reference sequence). The CDR3 sequence is CASSPSGRGSYNEQFF. The CDR3 DNA reads as TGTGCCAGCAGCCCCAGCGGGAGAGGGTCCTACAATGAGCAGTTCTTC.

The chain carries TRBV4-2 and TRBJ2-5, with 7 bases that match TRBD1. Looked up from germline, CDR1 is LGHNA and CDR2 is YNFKEQ. The J segment lost 7 bases and the V segment lost 0 bases, leaving 14 bases of the junction unmatched. This CDR3 region has 17 residues. In DNA form, the CDR3 reads TGTGCCAGCAGCCAAGATCAGGCAGGGGGATGGCAGGGGACCCAGTACTTC. As protein: CASSQDQAGGWQGTQYF.

V is TRBV5-6 and J is TRBJ2-2, with D possibly matching TRBD1 (6 bases). With 4 bases removed from V and 3 bases from J, the gap between germline ends came to 13 bases. The germline gives CDR1 SGHDT, CDR2 YYEEEE. The CDR3 extends over 15 amino acids. This CDR3 reads CASSPVRGYTGELFF. For the CDR3, the DNA is TGTGCCAGCAGCCCCGTGAGGGGGTACACCGGGGAGCTGTTTTTT.

This rearrangement joins TRBV4-1 to TRBJ2-1; a possible D gene is TRBD2 (6 bases). Trimming pared 1 base from V and 3 bases from J, leaving 13 bases between. This CDR3 is built from 16 residues. Germline values: CDR1 MGHRA, CDR2 YSYEKL. This CDR3 is CASSQAAREFYNEQFF. The CDR3 DNA reads TGCGCCAGCAGCCAAGCAGCGCGGGAATTCTACAATGAGCAGTTCTTC.